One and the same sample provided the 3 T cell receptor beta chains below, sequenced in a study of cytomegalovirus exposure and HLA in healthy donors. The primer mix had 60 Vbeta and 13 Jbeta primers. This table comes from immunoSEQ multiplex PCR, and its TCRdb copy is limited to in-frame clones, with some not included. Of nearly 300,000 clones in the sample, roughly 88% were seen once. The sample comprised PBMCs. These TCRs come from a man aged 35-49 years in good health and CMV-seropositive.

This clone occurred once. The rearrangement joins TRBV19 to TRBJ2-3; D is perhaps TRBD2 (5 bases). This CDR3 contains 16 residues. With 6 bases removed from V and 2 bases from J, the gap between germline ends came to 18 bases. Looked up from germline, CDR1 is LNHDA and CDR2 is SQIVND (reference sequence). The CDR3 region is CASRVANGLATDTQYF. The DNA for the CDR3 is TGTGCCAGTAGAGTAGCCAATGGGCTAGCCACAGATACGCAGTATTTT.

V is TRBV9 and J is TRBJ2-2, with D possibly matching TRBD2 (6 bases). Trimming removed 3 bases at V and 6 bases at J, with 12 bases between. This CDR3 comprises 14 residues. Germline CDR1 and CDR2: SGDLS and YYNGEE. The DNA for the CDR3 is TGTGCCAGCAGCGCGGGGGTTGTCTCCGGGGAGCTGTTTTTT. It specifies CASSAGVVSGELFF.

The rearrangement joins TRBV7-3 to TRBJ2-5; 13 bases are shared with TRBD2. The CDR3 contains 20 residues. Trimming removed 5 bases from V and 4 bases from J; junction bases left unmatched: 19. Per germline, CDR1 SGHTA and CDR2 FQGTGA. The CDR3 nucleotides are TGTGCCAGCAGCCCATCCGGGCCAGAGACTAGCGGGAGGCGGGGAGAGACCCAGTACTTC. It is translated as CASSPSGPETSGRRGETQYF.